This record concerns one T cell receptor (beta chain) sequence. Individual cDNA molecules carried attached unique molecular identifiers. TCRdb fed the 5' RACE reads into MiXCR, producing one record per CDR3 protein. Here the sample spans roughly 97,000 distinct CDR3 sequences, 8% to 13% being singletons. These data originate in a study of early T cells in non-severe SARS-CoV-2 infection. Specimen: whole blood, collected at baseline. The source is an adult who was a healthcare worker with PCR-confirmed SARS-CoV-2 infection or an uninfected control (not recorded which).

The CDR3 sequence: CASSPLGQIDLYEQYF. CDR3 sequence (DNA): TGTGCCAGCAGTCCTCTGGGACAGATTGACCTTTACGAGCAGTACTTC. The chain has TRBV27 and TRBJ2-7; 7 positions match TRBD1. The CDR3 spans 16 residues. Trimming cost V 5 bases and J 4 bases; bases outside gene matches: 14. Germline V gives CDR1 MNHEY, CDR2 SMNVEV (reference sequence).